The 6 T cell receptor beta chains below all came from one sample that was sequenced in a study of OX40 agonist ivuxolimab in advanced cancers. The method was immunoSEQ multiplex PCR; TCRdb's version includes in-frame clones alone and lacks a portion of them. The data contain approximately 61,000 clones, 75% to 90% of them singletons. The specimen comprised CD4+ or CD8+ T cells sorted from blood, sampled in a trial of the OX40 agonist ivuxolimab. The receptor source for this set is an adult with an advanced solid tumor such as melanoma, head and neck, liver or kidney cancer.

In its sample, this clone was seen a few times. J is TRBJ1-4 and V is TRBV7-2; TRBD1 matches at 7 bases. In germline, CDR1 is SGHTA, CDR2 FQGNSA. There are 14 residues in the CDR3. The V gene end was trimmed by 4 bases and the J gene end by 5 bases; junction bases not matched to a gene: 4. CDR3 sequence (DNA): TGTGCCAGCAGCTCGGGACAGCCAAATGAAAAACTGTTTTTT. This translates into CASSSGQPNEKLFF.

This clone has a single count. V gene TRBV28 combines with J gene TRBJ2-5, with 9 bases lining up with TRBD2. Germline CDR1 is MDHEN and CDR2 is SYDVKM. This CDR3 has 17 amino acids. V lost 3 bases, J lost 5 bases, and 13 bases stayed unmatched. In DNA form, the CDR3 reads TGTGCCAGCAGTTTTTATTTTGATAGCGGGAGTTGGGAGACCCAGTACTTC. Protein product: CASSFYFDSGSWETQYF.

In DNA form, the CDR3 reads TGTGCCAGTAGGGAAGACAGGGACACCGGGGAGCTGTTTTTT. Residues: CASREDRDTGELFF. V usage is TRBV19 and J usage is TRBJ2-2; 7 bases align to TRBD1. Germline CDR1 is LNHDA and CDR2 is SQIVND (reference sequence). Trimming cost V 6 bases and J 3 bases; bases outside gene matches: 4. This CDR3 is 14 amino acids long.

CDR3 sequence: CASSYSGGQGAYEQYF. Written as DNA, the CDR3 is TGTGCCAGCAGTTACTCCGGGGGTCAGGGGGCCTACGAGCAGTACTTC. The V gene is TRBV6-5, the J gene TRBJ2-7, with a possible D match to TRBD1 (7 bases). The ends were cut back, 0 bases at V and 2 bases at J, with 14 bases in the middle. The CDR3 has 16 amino acids. CDR1 is MNHEY, CDR2 SVGAGI, per germline.

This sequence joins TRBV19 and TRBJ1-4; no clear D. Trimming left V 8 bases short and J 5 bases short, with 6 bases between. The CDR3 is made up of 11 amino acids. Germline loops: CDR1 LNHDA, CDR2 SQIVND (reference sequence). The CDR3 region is CASRGNEKLFF. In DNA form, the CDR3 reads TGTGCCAGTCGTGGAAATGAAAAACTGTTTTTT.

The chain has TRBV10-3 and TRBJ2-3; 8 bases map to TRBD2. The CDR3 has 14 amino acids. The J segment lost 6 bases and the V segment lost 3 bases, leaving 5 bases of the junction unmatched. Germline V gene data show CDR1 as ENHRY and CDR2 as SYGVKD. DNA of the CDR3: TGTGCCATCAGTGAACGAGCGGGGGTGGATACGCAGTATTTT. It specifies CAISERAGVDTQYF.